Only a few counts were recorded for the clone carrying this T cell receptor beta chain. The Seattle site enrolled patients during active infection and followed them longitudinally. This CDR3 is built from 12 residues. The germline CDR1 and CDR2 sequences are SGHNT and YYREEE (reference sequence). Trimming removed 3 bases at V and 3 bases at J, with 7 bases between. In the authors' workflow: Nucleated cell number was recorded as an estimate derived from reference gene primer amplification. The table came from immunoSEQ multiplex PCR; TCRdb's copy has only in-frame clones and leaves some out. Clone size and V and J calls were adopted from that table, with D and trimming inferred from the DNA. The table shows roughly 150,000 clones, with about four fifths occurring only once. This sample stems from a study of blood T cell repertoires in COVID-19. The overall study: Specimens from acute and convalescent COVID-19 originated in the United States, Italy and Spain. T cells, B-cell-depleted T cells, or PBMCs supplied cDNA or gDNA.

The clonotype comes from a woman aged 80 or over with COVID-19, enrolled during active disease. The sequenced sample was peripheral blood. V and J are TRBV5-4 and TRBJ2-7; D is unclear. CDR3 loop: CASSSQNYEQYF. The DNA for the CDR3 is TGTGCCAGCAGCTCCCAGAACTACGAGCAGTACTTC.